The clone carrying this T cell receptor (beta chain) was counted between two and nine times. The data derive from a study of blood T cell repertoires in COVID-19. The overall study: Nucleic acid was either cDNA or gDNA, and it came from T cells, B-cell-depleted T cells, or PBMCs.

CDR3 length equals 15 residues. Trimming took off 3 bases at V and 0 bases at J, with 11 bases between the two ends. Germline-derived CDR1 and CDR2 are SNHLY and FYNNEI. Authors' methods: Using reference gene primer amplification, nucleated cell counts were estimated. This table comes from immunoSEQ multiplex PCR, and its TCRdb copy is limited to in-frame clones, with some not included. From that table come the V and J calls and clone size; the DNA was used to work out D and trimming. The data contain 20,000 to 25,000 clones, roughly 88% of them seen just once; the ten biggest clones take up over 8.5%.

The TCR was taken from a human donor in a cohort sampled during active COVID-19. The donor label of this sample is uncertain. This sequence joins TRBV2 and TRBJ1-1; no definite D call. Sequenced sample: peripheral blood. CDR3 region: CASSDLNSLNTEAFF. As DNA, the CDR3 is TGTGCCAGCAGTGATTTGAACAGCCTGAACACTGAAGCTTTCTTT.